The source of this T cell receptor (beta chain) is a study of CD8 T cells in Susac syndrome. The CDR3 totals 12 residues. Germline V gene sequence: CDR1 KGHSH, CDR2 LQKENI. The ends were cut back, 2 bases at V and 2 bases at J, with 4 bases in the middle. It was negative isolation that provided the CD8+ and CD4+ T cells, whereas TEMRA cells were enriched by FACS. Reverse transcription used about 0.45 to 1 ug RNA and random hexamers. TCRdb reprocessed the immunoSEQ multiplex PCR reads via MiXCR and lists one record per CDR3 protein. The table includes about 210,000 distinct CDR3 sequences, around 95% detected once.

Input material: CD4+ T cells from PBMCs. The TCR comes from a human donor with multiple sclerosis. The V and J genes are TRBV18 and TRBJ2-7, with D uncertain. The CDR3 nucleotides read TGTGCCAGCTCACCAGAGACCTACGAGCAGTACTTC. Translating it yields CASSPETYEQYF.